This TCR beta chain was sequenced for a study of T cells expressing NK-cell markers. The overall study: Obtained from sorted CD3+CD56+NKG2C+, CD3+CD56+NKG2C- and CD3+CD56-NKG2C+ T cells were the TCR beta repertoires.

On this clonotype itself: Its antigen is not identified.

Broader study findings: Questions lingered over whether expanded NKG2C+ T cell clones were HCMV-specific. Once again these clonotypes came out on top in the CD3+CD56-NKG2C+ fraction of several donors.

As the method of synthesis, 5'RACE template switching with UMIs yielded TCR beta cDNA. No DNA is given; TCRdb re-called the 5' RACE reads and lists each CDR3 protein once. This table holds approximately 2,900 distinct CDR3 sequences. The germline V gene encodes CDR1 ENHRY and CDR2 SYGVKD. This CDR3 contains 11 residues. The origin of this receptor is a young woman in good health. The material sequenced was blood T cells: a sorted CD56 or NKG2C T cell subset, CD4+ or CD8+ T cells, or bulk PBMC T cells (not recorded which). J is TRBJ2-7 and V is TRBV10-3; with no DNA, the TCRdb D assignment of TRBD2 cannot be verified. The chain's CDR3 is CAIQSGYEQYF.